The 5 T cell receptor beta chains given below trace back to one sample, sequenced in a study of blood T cells in healthy people across ages. A second roughly 6 to 12 cycle PCR used barcoded and J-beta primers. TCRdb ran MiXCR on the 5' RACE reads and lists one entry per CDR3 protein. The table includes some 690,000 distinct CDR3 sequences, about 20% detected once. Sequencing input: blood. The receptors were gathered from a man between 65 and 85 years old in good health.

This clonotype was found once. The V and J genes are TRBV28 and TRBJ2-7; TRBD1 matches at 7 bases. Losses at the gene ends were 4 bases for V and 6 bases for J; bases not matched to a gene: 3. Germline V CDR1 and CDR2: MDHEN, SYDVKM. The CDR3 length is 12 residues. The CDR3 loop reads CASSSYRGEQYF. DNA of the CDR3: TGTGCCAGCAGTTCCTACAGGGGCGAGCAGTACTTC.

The gene calls are TRBV14 and TRBJ2-1, with TRBD1 matching over 9 bases. CDR3 length: 16 amino acids. Looked up from germline, CDR1 is SGHDN and CDR2 is FVKESK. Unmatched junction bases numbered 8, after V lost 1 base and J lost 7 bases. The CDR3 region is CASSQAGTGNLNEQFF. In DNA form, the CDR3 reads TGTGCCAGCAGCCAAGCAGGGACAGGGAACTTGAATGAGCAGTTCTTC. Based on the CDR3 plus reference TRBV14 and TRBJ2-1, the full variable domain is EAGVTQFPSHSVIEKGQTVTLRCDPISGHDNLYWYRRVMGKEIKFLLHFVKESKQDESGMPNNRFLAERTGGTYSTLKVQPAELEDSGVYFCASSQAGTGNLNEQFFGPGTRLTVL.

This clonotype occurred a few times. Here the CDR3 reads CASSLYVTVNEKLFF. The CDR3, as DNA: TGTGCCAGCAGCTTGTACGTGACAGTGAATGAAAAACTGTTTTTT. The chain couples TRBV5-8 to TRBJ1-4; a possible D gene is TRBD1 (5 bases). Germline V gene sequence: CDR1 SGHTS, CDR2 YDEGEE. V gave up 1 base and J gave up 5 bases, with 12 bases separating them. There are 15 residues in the CDR3.

This sequence joins TRBV5-1 and TRBJ2-2; TRBD2 matches at 8 bases. The CDR3 spans 16 residues. Trimming at V came to 0 bases and at J to 7 bases, leaving 8 bases not matched to a gene. CDR1 is SGHRS, CDR2 YFSETQ, per germline. Here the CDR3 reads CASSLAGTSSIGELFF. As DNA, the CDR3 is TGCGCCAGCAGCTTGGCCGGGACTAGTTCTATCGGGGAGCTGTTTTTT.

This clonotype has more than one count but fewer than ten. This chain connects TRBV6-5 to TRBJ2-5; D is undetermined. Germline V gene data show CDR1 as MNHEY and CDR2 as SVGAGI. This CDR3 is built from 16 residues. Trimming removed 0 bases at V and 5 bases at J, with 16 bases between. The CDR3 sequence is CASSYSMSLGMETQYF. DNA of the CDR3: TGTGCCAGCAGTTACTCGATGTCGTTAGGGATGGAGACCCAGTACTTC.